Listed below are T cell receptor beta chains from one sample, sequenced in a study of PD-1 blockade in classical Hodgkin lymphoma. Assay used: immunoSEQ multiplex PCR; TCRdb lists only in-frame clones, some missing. The sample comprises approximately 11,000 clones, approximately 80% of which are singletons, and 34% rests with the top ten. The material sequenced was peripheral blood mononuclear cells (PBMCs), taken before the second cycle of nivolumab. These receptors came from a human donor with classical Hodgkin lymphoma. The CDR3 runs from the conserved cysteine through the conserved F or W. A D gene is named only where the DNA matches it firmly. Size is omitted from some rows. Given values are once, few, many or a class for expanded clones.

>.|TRBJ1-5|once|TRBV11-2
TGTGCCAGCAGCTTAGAACAAAATCAGCCCCAGCATTTT
CASSLEQNQPQHF
>TRBD2|TRBJ2-1|.|TRBV18
TGTGCCAGCTCACCAATTGGGAGGGGAACCAATGAGCAGTTCTTC
CASSPIGRGTNEQFF
>.|TRBJ2-1|.|TRBV15
TGTGCCACGGGGAGCTCCTACAATGAGCAGTTCTTC
CATGSSYNEQFF
>TRBD2|TRBJ2-7|once|TRBV25-1
TGTGCCAGCAGTGAGAAGCGGGGGACCTACGAGCAGTACTTC
CASSEKRGTYEQYF
>.|TRBJ2-1|.|TRBV19
TGTGCCAGTAGTATATCAACCAATGAGCAGTTCTTC
CASSISTNEQFF
>.|TRBJ2-7|hyperexpanded|TRBV28
TGTGCCAGCAGTTCATGGACTCACGCCTACGAGCAGTACTTC
CASSSWTHAYEQYF
>TRBD1|TRBJ2-1|few|TRBV27
TGTGCCAGCAGTTTAGGGACAGGGGGAGTCCAAAGCTCCTACAATGAGCAGTTCTTC
CASSLGTGGVQSSYNEQFF
>TRBD2|TRBJ2-7|.|TRBV5-1
TGCGCCAGCAGCTTGGGTAGCGGGCTATACGAGCAGTACTTC
CASSLGSGLYEQYF
>TRBD1|TRBJ2-7|.|TRBV19
TGTGCCAGTAGTATTTTCCCGGGACAGGGCCACGAGCAGTACTTC
CASSIFPGQGHEQYF
>TRBD1|TRBJ2-7|.|TRBV6-1
TGTGCCAGCAGTGAGGTCGGGACAGGGGCCTACGAGCAGTACTTC
CASSEVGTGAYEQYF
>TRBD1|TRBJ2-7|few|TRBV7-2
TGTGCCAGCAGCTTGGACAGGGGTTACGAGCAGTACTTC
CASSLDRGYEQYF
>TRBD2|TRBJ2-7|.|TRBV5-8
TGTGCCAGCAGCTCACTAGCGGGAGGGTTCTACGAGCAGTACTTC
CASSSLAGGFYEQYF
>.|TRBJ2-1|.|TRBV29-1
TGCAGCTCCGACAGCCCTCTCTCCTACAATGAGCAGTTCTTC
CSSDSPLSYNEQFF
>.|TRBJ2-7|.|TRBV6-1
TGTGCCAGCATGGAGACGGGGGAGCAGTACTTC
CASMETGEQYF
>.|TRBJ2-2|once|TRBV7-3
TGTGCCAGCAGCTTCAGAGGCGCGAACACCGGGGAGCTGTTTTTT
CASSFRGANTGELFF
>.|TRBJ2-4|.|TRBV19
TGTGCCAGTAGTATGGGTAGAGGACAGATCCTAGCCAAAAACATTCAGTACTTC
CASSMGRGQILAKNIQYF
>TRBD1|TRBJ2-2|once|TRBV18
TGTGCCAGCTCACTCGGGACAGCTAACACCGGGGAGCTGTTTTTT
CASSLGTANTGELFF
>TRBD2|TRBJ2-3|few|TRBV5-1
TGCGCCAGCAGCGTCAACAGCGGGAGGGCCACGAATACGCAGTATTTT
CASSVNSGRATNTQYF
>TRBD1|TRBJ2-5|.|TRBV18
TGTGCCAGCTCCCGAACGGGACAGGGGTCCTTGGAGACCCAGTACTTC
CASSRTGQGSLETQYF
>TRBD2|TRBJ2-1|.|TRBV4-2
TGTGCCAGCAGCCATGGCGAAAAAGGACTAGCGGGGGGTGAGCAGTTCTTC
CASSHGEKGLAGGEQFF
>TRBD1|TRBJ1-2|.|TRBV10-3
TGTGCCATCAGTGAGTCTGAACAGGGGGGATCCTATTATGGCTACACCTTC
CAISESEQGGSYYGYTF
>TRBD1|TRBJ2-3|.|TRBV30
TGTGCCTGCACTCGGACAGGGGATGGAGATACGCAGTATTTT
CACTRTGDGDTQYF
>.|TRBJ2-5|.|TRBV6-5
TGTGCCAGCAGTTACTCGGAGGGGACGGAGACCCAGTACTTC
CASSYSEGTETQYF
>.|TRBJ2-2|.|TRBV6-5
TGTGCCAGCAGAACGAATATCGGGGAGCTGTTTTTT
CASRTNIGELFF
>.|TRBJ2-1|.|TRBV6-5
TGTGCCAGCAGTTACGACAGTAACTACAATGAGCAGTTCTTC
CASSYDSNYNEQFF
>TRBD2|TRBJ2-1|.|TRBV30
TGTGCCTGGAACCTCGGACTAGCAGGGCAGTTCTTC
CAWNLGLAGQFF
>TRBD1|TRBJ1-1|.|TRBV28
TGTGCCAGCAGTACCTGGACAGGGGGCAACACTGAAGCTTTCTTT
CASSTWTGGNTEAFF
>.|TRBJ2-7|.|TRBV28
TGTGCCAGCAGACCACTAGGGGCAGGGGAGGACTACGAGCAGTACTTC
CASRPLGAGEDYEQYF